This T cell receptor (beta chain) was recorded in a study of T cells in Graves' hyperthyroidism and ophthalmopathy. Study-level background: At the time of initial diagnosis and before any treatment, peripheral blood was collected.

The definition of stable Graves' hyperthyroidism was no ophthalmopathy progression within 18 months. In its sample, this clonotype was seen a few times. Germline assignment: CDR1 SGHVS and CDR2 FQNEAQ. The CDR3 is 16 amino acids. Trimming removed 2 bases from V and 2 bases from J; junction bases left unmatched: 5. Using RNA transcripts as the source, TCR beta CDR3 regions were amplified. The HTBI primer set was used in a first-round RT-PCR of the TCR CDR3. MiXCR, applied by TCRdb to the multiplex PCR reads, yields one record per CDR3 protein. The profile shows some 770,000 distinct CDR3 sequences, less than 20% of them singletons.

This TCR was recovered from a man aged 18 to 30 with Graves' hyperthyroidism. Sequencing was done on a sample of blood. The chain has TRBV7-8 and TRBJ1-1, with 10 positions matching TRBD1. CDR3 DNA: TGTGCCAGCAGCTTAAGAGACAGGGGGCTCAACACTGAAGCTTTCTTT. Its protein is CASSLRDRGLNTEAFF.